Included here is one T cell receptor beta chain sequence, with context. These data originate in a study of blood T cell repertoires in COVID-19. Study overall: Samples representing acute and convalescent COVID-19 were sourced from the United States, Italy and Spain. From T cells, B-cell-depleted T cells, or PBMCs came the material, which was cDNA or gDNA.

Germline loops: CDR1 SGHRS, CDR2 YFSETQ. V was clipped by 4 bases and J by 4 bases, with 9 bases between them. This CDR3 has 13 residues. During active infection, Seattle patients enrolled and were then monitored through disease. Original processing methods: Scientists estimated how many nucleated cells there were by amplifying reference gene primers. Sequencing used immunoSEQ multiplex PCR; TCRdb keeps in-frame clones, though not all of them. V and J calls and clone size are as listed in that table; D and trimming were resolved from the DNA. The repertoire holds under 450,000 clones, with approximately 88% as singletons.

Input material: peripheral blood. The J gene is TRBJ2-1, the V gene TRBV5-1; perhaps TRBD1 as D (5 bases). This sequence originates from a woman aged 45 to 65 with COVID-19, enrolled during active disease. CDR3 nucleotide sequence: TGCGCCAGCAGCACGACAGAGTACAATGAGCAGTTCTTC. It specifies CASSTTEYNEQFF. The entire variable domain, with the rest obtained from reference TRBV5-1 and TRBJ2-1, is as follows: KAGVTQTPRYLIKTRGQQVTLSCSPISGHRSVSWYQQTPGQGLQFLFEYFSETQRNKGNFPGRFSGRQFSNSRSEMNVSTLELGDSALYLCASSTTEYNEQFFGPGTRLTVL.